Below are 2 T cell receptor beta chains sequenced from a single sample in a study of cytomegalovirus exposure and HLA in healthy donors. Researchers ran the PCR with 60 Vbeta and 13 Jbeta primers. The assay was immunoSEQ multiplex PCR, and TCRdb's table has in-frame clones only and misses some. The sample holds 110,000 to 150,000 clones, approximately 79% seen once. Sequenced material: PBMCs. These receptors were taken from a man between 18 and 35 years old in good health and CMV-seropositive.

This sequence joins TRBV6-6 and TRBJ1-2, with D unresolved. Germline CDR1 is MNHNY and CDR2 is SVGAGI (reference sequence). Trimming removed 11 bases at V and 1 base at J, with 8 bases between. The CDR3 is 11 residues long. This CDR3 reads CAGGSNYGYTF. In DNA, the CDR3 is TGTGCCGGCGGGAGTAACTATGGCTACACCTTC.

The rearrangement links TRBV27 to TRBJ1-5, with D possibly being TRBD1 (5 bases). Germline V gene sequence: CDR1 MNHEY, CDR2 SMNVEV (reference sequence). Trimming stripped 7 bases from V and 2 bases from J, with 12 bases between. This CDR3 contains 14 residues. The CDR3 sequence is CASTGPGRNQPQHF. The CDR3 DNA sequence: TGTGCCAGCACCGGCCCAGGGCGCAATCAGCCCCAGCATTTT.